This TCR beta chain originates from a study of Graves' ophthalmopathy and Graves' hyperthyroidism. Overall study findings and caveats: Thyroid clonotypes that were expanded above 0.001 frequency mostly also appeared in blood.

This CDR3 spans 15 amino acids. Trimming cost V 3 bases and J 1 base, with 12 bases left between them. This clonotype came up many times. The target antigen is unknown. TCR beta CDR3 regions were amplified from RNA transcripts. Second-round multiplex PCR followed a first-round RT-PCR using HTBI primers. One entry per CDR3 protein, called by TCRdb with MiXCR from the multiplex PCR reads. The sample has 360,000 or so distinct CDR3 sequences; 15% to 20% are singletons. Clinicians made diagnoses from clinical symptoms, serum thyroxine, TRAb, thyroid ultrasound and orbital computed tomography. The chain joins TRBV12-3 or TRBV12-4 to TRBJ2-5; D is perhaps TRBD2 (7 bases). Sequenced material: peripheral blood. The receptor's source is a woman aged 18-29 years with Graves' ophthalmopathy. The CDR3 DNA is TGTGCCAGCAGTTTTAACGGGGGGCCCCAAGAGACCCAGTACTTC. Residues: CASSFNGGPQETQYF.